This TCR beta chain stems from a study of blood T cell repertoires in COVID-19. Study-wide context: Sites across the United States, Italy and Spain contributed samples from acute and convalescent COVID-19. The cDNA or gDNA used as material had been derived from T cells, B-cell-depleted T cells, or PBMCs.

V was clipped by 11 bases and J by 0 bases; unmatched bases: 9. Germline V CDR1 and CDR2: SGHVS, FQNEAQ. The CDR3 spans 15 residues. Authors' data handling: From reference gene primer amplification, estimates of nucleated cell counts were derived. TCRdb's table, derived via immunoSEQ multiplex PCR, lists solely in-frame clones and lacks some. V, J and clone size were drawn from that table, and D and trimming were deduced from the DNA. The data show 84,000 or so clones, roughly 87% seen once. The clonotype comes from a man in his sixties with acute or convalescent COVID-19. The chain carries TRBV7-8 and TRBJ2-2, with 7 bases identical to TRBD2. Sequenced sample: peripheral blood. CDR3 DNA sequence: TGTGCCGTCCAGCTGGGGACTACGAACACCGGGGAGCTGTTTTTT. Translated, it gives CAVQLGTTNTGELFF.